This T cell receptor beta chain was sequenced in a study of T cell responses to AZD1222 COVID-19 vaccine. About the study: Second doses at about 4 or about 12 weeks were pooled.

Findings and limits, study-wide: Spike-specific TCR repertoires showed rising breadth and depth after two AZD1222 doses. The study identified only five or six AZD1222 recipients as seropositive at baseline.

Only in-frame clones appear in the TCRdb table, and some are missing; sequencing was by immunoSEQ multiplex PCR. The table lists 55,000 to 75,000 clones, 85% to 90% of them singletons. The germline V gene has CDR1 WNHNN and CDR2 SYGVQD (reference sequence). Trimming removed 0 bases at V and 2 bases at J, with 11 bases between. The CDR3 runs to 16 residues. As to this clone: Its antigen is unknown.

The sequence came from an adult in good health. This specimen consisted of peripheral blood, obtained on day 0 of AZD1222 vaccination. V usage is TRBV10-1 and J usage is TRBJ2-1; a weak D match, TRBD2 (7 bases). In DNA, the CDR3 is TGCGCCAGCAGTGAGTCTAGGGGGGGTACCTACAATGAGCAGTTCTTC. Its protein product is CASSESRGGTYNEQFF.